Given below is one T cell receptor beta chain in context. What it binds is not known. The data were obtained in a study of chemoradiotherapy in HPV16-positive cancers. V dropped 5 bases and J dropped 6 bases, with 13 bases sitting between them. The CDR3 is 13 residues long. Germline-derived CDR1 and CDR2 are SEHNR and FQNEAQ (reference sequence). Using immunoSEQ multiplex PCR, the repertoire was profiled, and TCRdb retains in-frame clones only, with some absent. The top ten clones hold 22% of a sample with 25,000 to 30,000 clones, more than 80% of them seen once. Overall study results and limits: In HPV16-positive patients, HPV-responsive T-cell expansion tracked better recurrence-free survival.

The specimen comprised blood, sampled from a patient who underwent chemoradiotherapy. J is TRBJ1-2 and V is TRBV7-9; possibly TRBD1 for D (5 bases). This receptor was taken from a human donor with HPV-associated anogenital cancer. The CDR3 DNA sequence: TGTGCCAGCAGCCTGCTGGGGGGGGATGGCTACACCTTC. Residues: CASSLLGGDGYTF.